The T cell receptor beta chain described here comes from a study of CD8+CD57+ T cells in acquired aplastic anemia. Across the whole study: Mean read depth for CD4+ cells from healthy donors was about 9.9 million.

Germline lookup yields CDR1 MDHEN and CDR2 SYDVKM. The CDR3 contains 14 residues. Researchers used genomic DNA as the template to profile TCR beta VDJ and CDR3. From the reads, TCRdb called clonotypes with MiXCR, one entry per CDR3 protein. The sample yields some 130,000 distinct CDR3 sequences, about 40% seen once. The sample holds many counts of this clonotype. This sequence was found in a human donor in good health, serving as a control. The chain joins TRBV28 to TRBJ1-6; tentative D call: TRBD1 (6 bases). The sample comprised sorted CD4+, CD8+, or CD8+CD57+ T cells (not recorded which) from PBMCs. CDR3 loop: CASKTGTSNSPLHF. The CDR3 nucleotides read TGTGCTTCAAAGACCGGGACAAGCAATTCACCCCTCCACTTT.